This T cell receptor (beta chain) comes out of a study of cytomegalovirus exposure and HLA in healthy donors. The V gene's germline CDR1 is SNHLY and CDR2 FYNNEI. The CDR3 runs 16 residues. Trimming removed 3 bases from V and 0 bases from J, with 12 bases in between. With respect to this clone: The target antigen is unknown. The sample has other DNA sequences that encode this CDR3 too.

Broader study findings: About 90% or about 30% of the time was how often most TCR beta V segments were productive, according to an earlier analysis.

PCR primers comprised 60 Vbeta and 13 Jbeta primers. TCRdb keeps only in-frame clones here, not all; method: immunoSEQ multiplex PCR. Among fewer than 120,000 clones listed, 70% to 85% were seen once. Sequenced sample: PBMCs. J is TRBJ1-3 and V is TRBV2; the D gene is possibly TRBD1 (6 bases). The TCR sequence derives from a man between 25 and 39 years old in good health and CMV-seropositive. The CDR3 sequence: CASSETGASSGNTIYF. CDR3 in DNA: TGTGCCAGCAGTGAGACAGGTGCTAGCTCTGGAAACACCATATATTTT.